This section outlines one T cell receptor (beta chain) sequence together with its context. The data originate from a study of blood T cell repertoires in COVID-19. Study summary: The United States, Italy and Spain supplied acute and convalescent COVID-19 samples.

Everyone who took part was roughly 18 to 89 years old, and they came from about 23 US areas. Self-reported history from a screening survey and questionnaire set each donor's cohort. This table comes from immunoSEQ multiplex PCR, and its TCRdb copy is limited to in-frame clones, with some not included. This sample has around 310,000 clones, with around 92% found just once. CDR3 size: 13 residues. Germline assignment: CDR1 PRHDT and CDR2 FYEKMQ (reference sequence). Trimming left V 1 base short and J 7 bases short, with 8 bases between. The genes are TRBV13 and TRBJ1-5; possibly TRBD1 for D (5 bases). The sequence came from a woman aged 30 to 39 who had recovered from COVID-19. The sample consisted of PBMCs or T cells enriched from blood (not recorded which). DNA for the CDR3: TGTGCCAGCAGCTTAGCCAGGGAACAGCCCCAGCATTTT. Its translation is CASSLAREQPQHF.